This T cell receptor (beta chain) was sequenced for a study of PD-1 blockade in classical Hodgkin lymphoma. Study summary: Every 2 weeks, patients got 3 mg/kg intravenous nivolumab.

Time point in this sample: cycle 4 day 1 (C4D1), after five to seven weeks of nivolumab. Patients all relapsed after autologous stem cell transplantation, and there was variation in brentuximab vedotin exposure. The method was immunoSEQ multiplex PCR; TCRdb's version includes in-frame clones alone and lacks a portion of them. The sample includes approximately 65,000 clones, about 92% seen only once; the top ten take around 8%. V gave up 3 bases and J gave up 6 bases, with 9 bases separating them. Germline V lookup: CDR1 LNHDA, CDR2 SQIVND (reference sequence). CDR3 length: 13 residues. The chain couples TRBV19 to TRBJ2-1; D ambiguous. Sequencing was performed on peripheral blood mononuclear cells (PBMCs), taken before the fourth cycle of nivolumab. The source is a human donor with classical Hodgkin lymphoma. The CDR3 coding sequence is TGTGCCAGTAGTATGATAGAAGGCAATGAGCAGTTCTTC. As protein: CASSMIEGNEQFF.